This TCR beta chain derives from a study of technical replicates of blood from a few donors. Repertoires were generated with immunoSEQ multiplex PCR, while TCRdb's copy carries only in-frame clones and drops some. Among around 80,000 clones, just under 95% were seen once, and the ten largest hold about 0.39%. The TCR was taken from a human donor in good health. The sequenced sample was T cells isolated from PBMCs.

This CDR3 reads CASSLAVPNPNQPQHF. CDR3 DNA sequence: TGTGCCAGCAGCTTAGCGGTGCCTAATCCTAATCAGCCCCAGCATTTT. The chain employs TRBV7-9 and TRBJ1-5, with no clear D. The CDR3 contains 16 residues. V was clipped by 0 bases and J by 4 bases, with 13 bases between them. From germline, CDR1 is SEHNR and CDR2 FQNEAQ (reference sequence).